This T cell receptor beta chain was identified during a study of cytomegalovirus exposure and HLA in healthy donors. CDR1 is KGHSH and CDR2 is LQKENI in the germline V gene. After removal of 3 bases from V and 0 bases from J, the junction contained 8 bases not matched to a gene. The CDR3 length is 17 residues. Vbeta (60) and Jbeta (13) primers were used in the PCR. Sequenced by immunoSEQ multiplex PCR; TCRdb stores in-frame clones only, minus some. The sample includes approximately 220,000 clones, roughly 79% of them seen just once. This TCR derives from a male donor in good health and CMV-seronegative. The sample comprised PBMCs. V is TRBV18 and J is TRBJ1-5; 7 bases line up with TRBD1. This chain's CDR3 is CASSPQGVGVSNQPQHF. For the CDR3, the DNA is TGTGCCAGCTCACCCCAGGGGGTCGGTGTTAGCAATCAGCCCCAGCATTTT.